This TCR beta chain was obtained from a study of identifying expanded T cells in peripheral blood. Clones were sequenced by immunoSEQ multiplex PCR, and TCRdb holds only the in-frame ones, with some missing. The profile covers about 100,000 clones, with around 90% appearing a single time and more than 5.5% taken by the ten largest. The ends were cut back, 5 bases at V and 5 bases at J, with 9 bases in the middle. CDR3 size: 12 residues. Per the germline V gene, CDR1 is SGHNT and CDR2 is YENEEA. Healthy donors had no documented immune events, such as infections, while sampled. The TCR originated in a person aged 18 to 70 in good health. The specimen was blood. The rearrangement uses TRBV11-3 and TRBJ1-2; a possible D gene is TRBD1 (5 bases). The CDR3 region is CASSARAYGYTF. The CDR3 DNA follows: TGTGCCAGCAGCGCCAGGGCTTATGGCTACACCTTC. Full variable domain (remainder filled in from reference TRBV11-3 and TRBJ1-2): EAGVVQSPRYKIIEKKQPVAFWCNPISGHNTLYWYLQNLGQGPELLIRYENEEAVDDSQLPKDRFSAERLKGVDSTLKIQPAELGDSAVYLCASSARAYGYTFGSGTRLTVV.